Shown below are 17 T cell receptor beta chains from a single sample sequenced in a study of cytomegalovirus exposure and HLA in healthy donors. Some clones are missing from TCRdb's copy, which holds only in-frame ones; the method was immunoSEQ multiplex PCR. Found here are roughly 350,000 clones, roughly 88% of them singletons; the top ten hold about 0.8%. Source material: PBMCs. The receptors stem from a woman between 18 and 29 years old in good health and CMV-seronegative.

The V gene is TRBV7-3, the J gene TRBJ2-2; TRBD2 agrees at 8 bases. V gave up 4 bases and J gave up 2 bases; unmatched junction bases: 3. This CDR3 has 15 residues. The germline V gene encodes CDR1 SGHTA and CDR2 FQGTGA. The CDR3 sequence: CASSSGLANTGELFF. The CDR3 DNA reads TGTGCCAGCAGCTCCGGACTAGCTAACACCGGGGAGCTGTTTTTT.

The rearrangement links TRBV19 to TRBJ1-4, with a possible D match to TRBD1 (6 bases). The CDR3 contains 14 residues. CDR1 is LNHDA, CDR2 SQIVND, per germline (reference sequence). The germline V and J ends were trimmed by 1 base and 12 bases, with 15 bases remaining between them. The CDR3 DNA is TGTGCCAGTAGTATAGTCCAGACAGGAGGAGAACTGTTTTTT. Translating gives CASSIVQTGGELFF.

The chain carries TRBV2 and TRBJ2-7, with D uncertain. Germline V gene data show CDR1 as SNHLY and CDR2 as FYNNEI. This CDR3 has 14 residues. V was cut by 4 bases and J by 0 bases, with 10 bases left in between. The CDR3 sequence: CASSGFWSSYEQYF. In DNA, the CDR3 is TGTGCCAGCAGTGGATTCTGGAGCTCCTACGAGCAGTACTTC. Drawing the rest from reference TRBV2 and TRBJ2-7, the complete variable domain is EPEVTQTPSHQVTQMGQEVILRCVPISNHLYFYWYRQILGQKVEFLVSFYNNEISEKSEIFDDQFSVERPDGSNFTLKIRSTKLEDSAMYFCASSGFWSSYEQYFGPGTRLTVT.

This clone has just a few counts. The chain joins TRBV21-1 to TRBJ1-5; the table's D call, TRBD1, has no DNA check behind it. TRBV21-1 is noted as a pseudogene. This CDR3 is 16 amino acids long. The CDR3 sequence: CASTGNKDTNNQPQHF. CDR3 DNA: TGTGCCAGCACCGGAAATAAGGACACAAACAATCAGCCCCAGCATTTT.

This sequence joins TRBV18 and TRBJ1-5; the D is unclear. V lost 1 base and J 3 bases, leaving 4 bases between the germline ends. The CDR3 extends over 13 amino acids. CDR1 and CDR2 (germline): KGHSH, LQKENI. The CDR3: CASSPQLNQPQHF. CDR3 bases: TGTGCCAGCTCACCACAACTCAATCAGCCCCAGCATTTT.

The chain joins TRBV6-1 to TRBJ2-7; TRBD2 agrees at 7 bases. This CDR3 has 15 amino acids. Germline-derived CDR1 and CDR2 are MNHNS and SASEGT. The ends lost 1 base at V and 1 base at J; junction bases unmatched: 4. The CDR3: CASSEVGGLSYEQYF. The CDR3 region has the DNA TGTGCCAGCAGTGAAGTGGGGGGACTATCCTACGAGCAGTACTTC.

V is TRBV19 and J is TRBJ1-5, with 8 bases aligning to TRBD1. Germline V CDR1 and CDR2: LNHDA, SQIVND (reference sequence). The CDR3 covers 15 residues. J lost 1 base, V lost 6 bases, and 5 bases had no gene match. The CDR3 DNA is TGTGCCAGTAGCCTGGGACAGGCCAGCAATCAGCCCCAGCATTTT. Protein sequence: CASSLGQASNQPQHF.

This chain joins TRBV5-1 and TRBJ2-7, with 9 bases that match TRBD1. The germline CDR1 and CDR2 sequences are SGHRS and YFSETQ. The V gene end was trimmed by 3 bases and the J gene end by 0 bases; junction bases not matched to a gene: 7. The CDR3 totals 16 residues. This CDR3 is CASSSLGTGSSYEQYF. CDR3 DNA: TGCGCCAGCAGCTCGCTTGGGACAGGGAGCTCCTACGAGCAGTACTTC. The variable domain in full, completed from reference TRBV5-1 and TRBJ2-7, reads KAGVTQTPRYLIKTRGQQVTLSCSPISGHRSVSWYQQTPGQGLQFLFEYFSETQRNKGNFPGRFSGRQFSNSRSEMNVSTLELGDSALYLCASSSLGTGSSYEQYFGPGTRLTVT.

The chain links TRBV19 to TRBJ1-3; tentatively, D is TRBD1 (5 bases). Germline V gene data show CDR1 as LNHDA and CDR2 as SQIVND (reference sequence). This CDR3 spans 19 amino acids. Trimming pared 2 bases from V and 0 bases from J, leaving 20 bases between. CDR3 coding DNA: TGTGCCAGTAGTATAACCGGGACTTACCACCAATCCTCTGGAAACACCATATATTTT. Protein sequence: CASSITGTYHQSSGNTIYF.

The V gene is TRBV6-5, the J gene TRBJ1-4, with TRBD1 matching over 8 bases. Germline values: CDR1 MNHEY, CDR2 SVGAGI. The V segment lost 5 bases and the J segment 5 bases; nucleotides outside the gene matches: 7. The CDR3 is 15 amino acids. The DNA for the CDR3 is TGTGCCAGCAGTCCGCTGACAGGGGCAAATGAAAAACTGTTTTTT. Translation gives CASSPLTGANEKLFF.

V is TRBV6-5 and J is TRBJ1-2; perhaps TRBD1 as D (5 bases). In germline, CDR1 is MNHEY, CDR2 SVGAGI. Trimming removed 6 bases from V and 8 bases from J, with 19 bases in between. The CDR3 length is 14 residues. CDR3 DNA sequence: TGTGCCAGCAGCCAGGAGATGGGGGGGGAAGGCTACACCTTC. It codes for CASSQEMGGEGYTF.

This chain links TRBV7-8 with TRBJ2-1, with TRBD1 matching over 10 bases. CDR1 and CDR2 from the germline V gene are SGHVS and FQNEAQ. CDR3 size: 18 residues. The V segment lost 4 bases and the J segment 5 bases; nucleotides outside the gene matches: 14. DNA of the CDR3: TGTGCCAGCAGCTCGGGACAGGGGTTGGTCGTAGTGGACAATGAGCAGTTCTTC. Its protein product is CASSSGQGLVVVDNEQFF.

In this sample, this clone turned up a few times. This chain joins TRBV27 and TRBJ2-1; 11 bases match TRBD2. Looked up from germline, CDR1 is MNHEY and CDR2 is SMNVEV (reference sequence). The CDR3 extends over 20 amino acids. V dropped 5 bases and J dropped 7; count of bases not matched to a gene: 22. The CDR3 is CASSPRAGARRLAGQNEQFF. Here the CDR3 DNA reads TGTGCCAGCAGTCCACGTGCGGGGGCGCGTCGACTAGCGGGACAGAATGAGCAGTTCTTC.

J is TRBJ1-4 and V is TRBV29-1; TRBD1 aligns across 12 bases. The CDR3 runs to 14 residues. Germline assignment: CDR1 SQVTM and CDR2 ANQGSEA. After removal of 3 bases from V and 8 bases from J, the junction contained 4 bases not matched to a gene. CDR3 bases: TGCAGCGTTGAGGCTGGGACAGGGGGCGAAAAACTGTTTTTT. Protein product: CSVEAGTGGEKLFF.

The chain links TRBV7-2 to TRBJ1-2; no clear D. This CDR3 is 12 amino acids long. The germline gives CDR1 SGHTA, CDR2 FQGNSA. The V gene lost 5 bases and the J gene lost 8 bases, with 12 bases spanning the gap. CDR3: CASSQVEGGYTF. For the CDR3, the DNA is TGTGCCAGCAGCCAAGTGGAGGGAGGCTACACCTTC. Full variable domain (rest looked up from reference TRBV7-2 and TRBJ1-2): GAGVSQSPSNKVTEKGKDVELRCDPISGHTALYWYRQSLGQGLEFLIYFQGNSAPDKSGLPSDRFSAERTGGSVSTLTIQRTQQEDSAVYLCASSQVEGGYTFGSGTRLTVV.

This sequence joins TRBV19 and TRBJ2-1; TRBD1 might be the D (6 bases). This CDR3 is 15 amino acids long. CDR1 and CDR2 (germline): LNHDA, SQIVND (reference sequence). V shed 3 bases and J shed 5 bases, with 14 bases lying between them. CDR3 residues: CASSISGALNNEQFF. The CDR3, as DNA: TGTGCCAGTAGTATTTCAGGGGCGCTTAACAATGAGCAGTTCTTC.

V usage is TRBV2 and J usage is TRBJ2-7; TRBD1 aligns across 10 bases. This CDR3 comprises 11 residues. V lost 8 bases, J lost 10 bases, and 5 bases stayed unmatched. Germline CDR1 and CDR2: SNHLY and FYNNEI. CDR3 sequence reads: CASPGQGIQYF. CDR3 DNA: TGTGCCAGCCCGGGACAGGGGATTCAGTACTTC.